Listed here is a single T cell receptor beta chain. The data were taken from a study of T cell repertoires in cytomegalovirus infection. TCRdb passed the reads through MiXCR, listing each CDR3 protein once. This sample has 310,000 or so distinct CDR3 sequences, with 15% to 20% found just once. V gave up 5 bases and J gave up 2 bases, with 19 bases separating them. Germline CDR1 LNHDA, CDR2 SQIVND (reference sequence). The CDR3 sequence is 17 residues long. The TCR originated in a human donor in good health (CMV status not recorded). Some clones in this sample may be carry-over from other donors' samples. The sequencing input was PBMCs. V usage is TRBV19 and J usage is TRBJ2-1; possible D gene TRBD1, 6 bases. CDR3 nucleotides: TGTGCCAGTAGTCCTACAGGGTCATCCCTGGCCTACAATGAGCAGTTCTTC. Translation gives CASSPTGSSLAYNEQFF.